This TCR beta chain was documented in a study of identical twins listed by TCRdb under 2016. The study in broad terms: To test whether fetal clonotypes persist, the study used deep sequencing on TCR alpha and beta repertoires from monozygotic twins, unrelated adults of various ages, and cord blood. Replicate twin experiments were performed at different times using different library preparation protocols to rule out contamination. The research as a whole found: Invariant T cells such as MAIT and iNKT could partly confound zero-insertion analyses, although diverse VJ usage argued against such confounding for most clonotypes. Abundant cord blood beta clonotypes had fewer insertions, young adult naive repertoires showed a similar but weaker trend, and memory repertoires showed no such trend. Because the same donors could not be followed over many years, conclusions were based on cross-sectional statistical analysis. Compared with coincidental sharing between unrelated individuals, out-of-frame TCR alpha sequences shared between twins had an excess of sequences with low generation probability. In monozygotic twins, out-of-frame TCR alpha sharing was systematically underestimated by recombination models, although the models agreed with sharing between unrelated individuals. A weaker excess of twin sharing was found in beta out-of-frame sequences because the signal-to-noise ratio was lowered by fewer shared sequences.

This clonotype was counted only a few times. Its antigen target is currently unknown. Per-base quality was not reported, and no clone a single base away is much larger than it. Every donor in the study was a healthy Caucasian. The study also sequenced three unrelated non-twin adults: a male aged 18 to 30, a male aged 50 to 60 and a female aged 50 to 60. Using Miltenyi CD45RO+ enrichment and human naive T-cell isolation kits, memory (CD45RO+) and naive T cells were isolated from PBMC. Library preparation was by 5' RACE. This sample was sequenced with an Illumina HiSeq 2000. A universal primer binding site was added through template switching, and the final cDNA carried a unique molecular identifier so that TCR cDNA molecules could be counted accurately. Specific primers in the conserved constant-segment region were used to synthesize first-strand cDNA for the TCR alpha and beta chains. To control for contamination, each cDNA library was double barcoded with a SMART-Mk sample barcode plus Illumina barcodes. Two successive PCR steps introduced TruSeq adapter sequences along with Illumina sample barcodes. The Illumina HiSeq platform was used with custom primers to sequence TCR alpha and beta cDNA libraries. Per the original workflow: Raw reads were processed with MiGEC to extract unique molecular identifiers, and MiXCR was used to determine CDR3 positions. Recombination models were inferred per individual with the repgenHMM and IGoR tools using an EM algorithm. The analysis of shared clonotypes was done with the tcR package in R, with sharing normalized by the product of cloneset sizes. To study raw recombination free of thymic and clonal selection effects, out-of-frame nonproductive sequences were analyzed. TCRdb reran the public reads through fastp at Q25 and MiXCR, keeping productive beta chains. Every distinct CDR3 protein forms one entry, paired with its most common genes and DNA. What appears here as the V and J calls and clone size reflects TCRdb's work, not the paper's. Here the sample has about 690,000 distinct CDR3 sequences; less than 7% occur a single time. The top ten clones comprise roughly 1.6% of the sample.

Sequencing input: naive T cells sorted from blood. The sample's cell subset or site label, decoded: cells isolated with a human naive T-cell isolation kit. The TCR sequence derives from a man in his late teens or twenties in good health.

The bases read TGCAGCGTGGAGTTGGACAGGGACACTGAAGCTTTCTTT. Its amino acids are CSVELDRDTEAFF. The V and J segments used are TRBV29-1 and TRBJ1-1; 8 junctional bases match TRBD1. CDR1 SQVTM and CDR2 ANQGSEA are derived from the germline V gene. Trimming removed 6 bases from V and 3 bases from J; the gene matches leave 6 bases unexplained. The CDR3 measures 13 amino acids from cysteine to phenylalanine. Solely the CDR3 DNA is kept, with 39 bases framed from the first base.